Each of the 27 T cell receptor beta chains below was sequenced from the same sample in a study of T cell responses to AZD1222 COVID-19 vaccine. Assay: immunoSEQ multiplex PCR; the TCRdb copy retains only in-frame clones and omits some. The sample includes approximately 110,000 clones, 90% to 95% of them seen just once. The sample was peripheral blood, taken on day 0 of AZD1222 vaccination. The receptor set was obtained from an adult in good health.

This chain connects TRBV11-1 to TRBJ2-7, with 10 bases identical to TRBD1. Unmatched junction bases numbered 9, after V lost 6 bases and J lost 4 bases. The CDR3 length is 15 residues. Per germline, CDR1 SGHAT and CDR2 FQDESV (reference sequence). CDR3 protein: CASRRDRGYSYEQYF. CDR3 nucleotides: TGTGCCAGCAGAAGGGACAGGGGTTATAGTTACGAGCAGTACTTC. Filled out from reference TRBV11-1 and TRBJ2-7, the complete variable domain reads EAEVAQSPRYKITEKSQAVAFWCDPISGHATLYWYRQILGQGPELLVQFQDESVVDDSQLPKDRFSAERLKGVDSTLKIQPAELGDSAMYLCASRRDRGYSYEQYFGPGTRLTVT.

The CDR3 reads CASSPTGGGGETGELFF. The DNA of the CDR3 is TGTGCCAGCAGTCCTACAGGGGGAGGGGGCGAGACCGGGGAGCTGTTTTTT. V is TRBV6-6 and J is TRBJ2-2, with D possibly being TRBD1 (8 bases). Germline values: CDR1 MNHNY, CDR2 SVGAGI (reference sequence). The V end lost 5 bases, the J end lost 5 bases, and 21 bases lay between the germline ends. This CDR3 is built from 17 residues.

The chain uses TRBV3-1 (or the pseudogene TRBV3-2) and TRBJ2-5, with a tentative D call TRBD2 (7 bases). Trimming cost V 2 bases and J 1 base, with 11 bases left between them. CDR3 length equals 15 residues. CDR1 and CDR2 (germline): LGHDT, YNNKEL (reference sequence). The DNA for the CDR3 is TGTGCCAGCAGCCAAATGGGGGGGCGCCAAGAGACCCAGTACTTC. Protein product: CASSQMGGRQETQYF.

CDR3 sequence (DNA): TGTGCCAGCAGTGAAATCGAAAAACTGTTTTTT. Its translation: CASSEIEKLFF. The chain joins TRBV6-1 to TRBJ1-4, with D hard to call. The V and J ends lost 2 bases and 8 bases respectively, with 3 bases between them. From germline, CDR1 is MNHNS and CDR2 SASEGT. There are 11 residues in the CDR3.

The chain is built from TRBV18 and TRBJ2-4; D is unclear. Germline V gene sequence: CDR1 KGHSH, CDR2 LQKENI. V lost 3 bases and J 0 bases, leaving 6 bases between the germline ends. CDR3 length equals 14 residues. The CDR3 is CASSPVLAKNIQYF. Written as DNA, the CDR3 is TGTGCCAGCTCACCTGTCCTAGCCAAAAACATTCAGTACTTC.

This clone has a handful of counts. The genes are TRBV29-1 and TRBJ1-1, with a possible D match to TRBD1 (6 bases). V was pared by 4 bases and J by 5 bases, with 11 bases between. The CDR3 loop spans 12 amino acids. Per the germline V gene, CDR1 is SQVTM and CDR2 is ANQGSEA. CDR3 nucleotides: TGCAGCGTTGTCACAGGGAAAACTGAAGCTTTCTTT. It codes for CSVVTGKTEAFF.

The chain couples TRBV19 to TRBJ1-5; perhaps TRBD1 as D (5 bases). The CDR3 is made up of 15 amino acids. V lost 6 bases to trimming and J lost 4 bases, with 16 bases between them. CDR1 LNHDA and CDR2 SQIVND come from the germline V gene (reference sequence). CDR3 loop: CASRPAGAENQPQHF. The DNA for the CDR3 is TGTGCCAGTAGACCTGCTGGGGCAGAAAATCAGCCCCAGCATTTT.

The J gene is TRBJ1-5, the V gene TRBV9, with 8 bases lining up with TRBD1. V trimming: 3 bases; J trimming: 3 bases; junction bases outside the gene matches: 5. Germline V lookup: CDR1 SGDLS, CDR2 YYNGEE. This CDR3 has 15 residues. In nucleotides, the CDR3 is TGTGCCAGCAGCGCCGGACAGGGACACAATCAGCCCCAGCATTTT. Translated: CASSAGQGHNQPQHF.

This chain joins TRBV19 and TRBJ1-3, with D uncertain. The V end lost 4 bases, the J end lost 14 bases, and 15 bases lay between the germline ends. CDR3 length: 12 residues. Per the germline V gene, CDR1 is LNHDA and CDR2 is SQIVND (reference sequence). CDR3 sequence reads: CASSSLGNILYF. The CDR3 region has the DNA TGTGCCAGTAGTAGTCTCGGCAACATCTTATATTTT.

The chain employs TRBV7-2 and TRBJ2-7; 10 bases agree with TRBD1. V shed 5 bases, J shed 4 bases, and the junction held 8 bases outside the gene matches. CDR1 and CDR2 (germline): SGHTA, FQGNSA. The CDR3 is made up of 15 amino acids. CDR3 protein: CASSPATGGGYEQYF. The DNA of the CDR3 is TGTGCCAGCAGCCCCGCGACAGGGGGCGGGTACGAGCAGTACTTC.

The gene calls are TRBV2 and TRBJ2-3; TRBD1 might be the D (7 bases). Trimming removed 0 bases from V and 4 bases from J, with 14 bases in between. The CDR3 is made up of 16 amino acids. CDR1 and CDR2 (germline): SNHLY, FYNNEI. The CDR3 DNA is TGTGCCAGCAGTGAAGCCCCCCAGGGGGGATCAGATACGCAGTATTTT. Its protein is CASSEAPQGGSDTQYF.

The V call is TRBV4-1, the J call TRBJ1-1; D remains unclear. Germline loops: CDR1 MGHRA, CDR2 YSYEKL. Trimming took off 3 bases at V and 5 bases at J, with 13 bases between the two ends. This CDR3 has 14 residues. The CDR3 is CASSQAGPRTEAFF. As DNA, the CDR3 is TGCGCCAGCAGCCAGGCAGGCCCGAGGACTGAAGCTTTCTTT.

DNA for the CDR3: TGTGCCAGCAGCCCAAAATCCGGGGGGGTTTTCGAAAAACTGTTTTTT. Encoded protein: CASSPKSGGVFEKLFF. V is TRBV7-2 and J is TRBJ1-4; D possibly corresponds to TRBD1 (5 bases). This CDR3 comprises 16 residues. V lost 5 bases, J lost 8 bases, and 21 bases lay in between. Germline-derived CDR1 and CDR2 are SGHTA and FQGNSA.

The chain couples TRBV7-9 to TRBJ1-5; 7 bases fit TRBD1. CDR1 and CDR2 from the germline V gene are SEHNR and FQNEAQ (reference sequence). This CDR3 region has 16 residues. Trimming took 10 bases from V and 0 from J; bases not matched to a gene: 12. CDR3 sequence: CATSGTDTYSNQPQHF. CDR3 DNA: TGTGCCACCTCCGGGACAGACACTTATAGCAATCAGCCCCAGCATTTT.

J is TRBJ1-6 and V is TRBV5-1; 7 bases match TRBD1. Germline V gene lookup returns CDR1 SGHRS and CDR2 YFSETQ. The CDR3 consists of 15 residues. The V segment lost 4 bases and the J segment 7 bases; nucleotides outside the gene matches: 8. The CDR3 DNA sequence: TGCGCCAGCAGCCTTACAGGGGTTGGCAATTCACCCCTCCACTTT. Amino acid sequence: CASSLTGVGNSPLHF.

Turning to this clone: Other nucleotide sequences in the sample specify the same CDR3. The chain combines TRBV19 with TRBJ1-5; D ambiguous. The V gene's germline CDR1 is LNHDA and CDR2 SQIVND (reference sequence). V dropped 4 bases and J dropped 0 bases, with 1 base sitting between them. The CDR3 covers 12 residues. The CDR3 DNA sequence: TGTGCCAGTAGTAATAGCAATCAGCCCCAGCATTTT. Its translation is CASSNSNQPQHF.

The V and J genes are TRBV5-5 and TRBJ1-2; TRBD1 matches at 10 bases. CDR1 SGHKS and CDR2 YYEKEE come from the germline V gene (reference sequence). V lost 5 bases, J lost 5 bases, and 6 bases stayed unmatched. This CDR3 contains 14 residues. The DNA for the CDR3 is TGTGCCAGCAGGCGACCGGGACAGGGGTATGGCTACACCTTC. Its translation is CASRRPGQGYGYTF.

The rearrangement uses TRBV25-1 and TRBJ1-1; TRBD1 agrees at 8 bases. This CDR3 spans 15 amino acids. Germline loops: CDR1 MGHDK, CDR2 SYGVNS. Trimming at V came to 7 bases and at J to 2 bases, leaving 9 bases not matched to a gene. The CDR3 region is CASTKTGTGNTEAFF. The CDR3 DNA reads TGTGCCAGCACTAAGACCGGGACAGGAAACACTGAAGCTTTCTTT.

The chain joins TRBV5-6 to TRBJ1-2; D not resolved. V was cut by 3 bases and J by 4 bases, with 16 bases left in between. The CDR3 runs to 15 residues. Germline assignment: CDR1 SGHDT and CDR2 YYEEEE. CDR3 DNA sequence: TGTGCCAGCAGCTCTTCGACTGAACCCGCCTATGGCTACACCTTC. Protein: CASSSSTEPAYGYTF. The entire variable domain, with the rest obtained from reference TRBV5-6 and TRBJ1-2, is as follows: DAGVTQSPTHLIKTRGQQVTLRCSPKSGHDTVSWYQQALGQGPQFIFQYYEEEERQRGNFPDRFSGHQFPNYSSELNVNALLLGDSALYLCASSSSTEPAYGYTFGSGTRLTVV.

The chain uses TRBV27 and TRBJ2-1; TRBD2 aligns across 9 bases. Trimming cost V 2 bases and J 10 bases; bases outside gene matches: 9. CDR1 is MNHEY and CDR2 is SMNVEV in the germline V gene (reference sequence). The CDR3 is 15 residues long. The CDR3, as DNA: TGTGCCAGCAGTTTAAGTTGGCGGGGGGGCGAAGAGCAGTTCTTC. Translation: CASSLSWRGGEEQFF.

CDR3 sequence reads: CASSLRSRMNTEAFF. The CDR3, as DNA: TGTGCCAGCAGCTTACGGTCTCGGATGAACACTGAAGCTTTCTTT. V gene TRBV7-9 combines with J gene TRBJ1-1, with D unclear. Germline CDR1 reads SEHNR; CDR2 reads FQNEAQ (reference sequence). V was pared by 2 bases and J by 0 bases, with 10 bases between. This CDR3 is built from 15 residues.

The V call is TRBV15, the J call TRBJ2-5, with D unclear. Between the trimmed V and J ends, which lost 0 bases and 2 bases, there was a span of 13 bases. CDR1 and CDR2 from the germline V gene are LNHNV and YYDKDF (reference sequence). CDR3 size: 16 residues. DNA of the CDR3: TGTGCCACCAGCAGAGATACGAGTCTACCTCAAGAGACCCAGTACTTC. Its protein product is CATSRDTSLPQETQYF.

V and J are TRBV5-1 and TRBJ1-2; weak D call: TRBD1 (5 bases). The CDR3 is 14 amino acids. CDR1 is SGHRS, CDR2 YFSETQ, per germline. The V gene lost 0 bases and the J gene lost 0 bases, with 6 bases spanning the gap. The CDR3 reads CASSLDRTNYGYTF. In nucleotides, the CDR3 is TGCGCCAGCAGCTTGGACAGGACTAACTATGGCTACACCTTC.

The V gene is TRBV10-2, the J gene TRBJ1-4; TRBD1 might be the D (5 bases). The V end was cut by 1 base, the J end by 2 bases, with 8 bases between. The CDR3 consists of 15 residues. Germline CDR1 is WSHSY and CDR2 is SAAADI. The CDR3 reads CASSEWGGTNEKLFF. DNA for the CDR3: TGCGCCAGCAGTGAGTGGGGGGGGACTAATGAAAAACTGTTTTTT.

The chain employs TRBV6-1 and TRBJ2-7; 14 nucleotides agree with TRBD2. Germline V lookup: CDR1 MNHNS, CDR2 SASEGT. J gave up 0 bases and V 4 bases, and 5 bases lay outside the gene matches. The CDR3 sequence is 17 residues long. CDR3 in DNA: TGTGCCAGCAGTGCGGGACTAGCGGGAGCCACCTCCTACGAGCAGTACTTC. Its protein is CASSAGLAGATSYEQYF.

V and J are TRBV15 and TRBJ1-1; D remains ambiguous. Looked up from germline, CDR1 is LNHNV and CDR2 is YYDKDF (reference sequence). V was shortened by 5 bases and J by 4 bases, with 11 bases between the two germline ends. This CDR3 is built from 13 residues. This chain's CDR3 is CATSELISTEAFF. DNA for the CDR3: TGTGCCACCAGCGAACTAATAAGCACTGAAGCTTTCTTT. The variable domain in full, completed from reference TRBV15 and TRBJ1-1, reads DAMVIQNPRYQVTQFGKPVTLSCSQTLNHNVMYWYQQKSSQAPKLLFHYYDKDFNNEADTPDNFQSRRPNTSFCFLDIRSPGLGDTAMYLCATSELISTEAFFGQGTRLTVV.

This chain connects TRBV28 to TRBJ1-2; no reliable D call. The germline gives CDR1 MDHEN, CDR2 SYDVKM. The CDR3 runs 13 residues. CDR3 nucleotides: TGTGCAGCCTGGGTCTCCGAAAACTATGGCTACACCTTC. Its translation is CAAWVSENYGYTF.